This T cell receptor beta chain was identified in a study of T-cell reconstitution after alpha-beta-depleted transplantation in children. CDR3 length equals 15 residues. Germline V gene lookup returns CDR1 MNHNS and CDR2 SASEGT. After removal of 6 bases from V and 0 bases from J, the junction contained 5 bases not matched to a gene. As it was prepared, the TCRbeta library received unique molecular identifiers. One entry per CDR3 protein results from TCRdb running MiXCR on the PCR reads. Of over 550,000 distinct CDR3 sequences listed, about 11% were seen once; the top ten hold 3.5% to 5%. V gene TRBV6-1 combines with J gene TRBJ1-2, with TRBD1 matching 9 bases. The receptor was isolated from a human donor who donated a stem cell graft to a child with acute myeloid leukemia. The sample was PBMCs from the stem cell graft donor, taken from the stem cell graft. The CDR3 bases are TGTGCCAGCAGCCCTGGACAGGGGACTAACTATGGCTACACCTTC. This translates into CASSPGQGTNYGYTF.